The rows below give T cell receptor beta chains drawn from one sample of a study of T-cell memory formation after mild COVID-19. TCRdb recomputed calls from the 5' RACE reads with MiXCR, one row per CDR3 protein. This table holds 110,000 to 150,000 distinct CDR3 sequences, more than 13% found once. The sample was PBMCs or a T cell subset sorted from them (not recorded which). The receptor set was obtained from an adult woman who had mild COVID-19 (a few samples of this study predate the infection). Cell type and time point are not known. CDR3s include the opening cysteine and the closing phenylalanine or tryptophan. A D gene is named only where the DNA matches it firmly. Not every row has a clone size; where given, it reads once, few, many or a size class.

TRBV28	TRBJ2-5	few	.	CASTFGLVETQYF	TGTGCCAGCACCTTCGGTCTAGTCGAGACCCAGTACTTC
TRBV20-1	TRBJ2-3	few	.	CSAFRDAPQYF	TGCAGTGCTTTCCGGGACGCCCCGCAGTATTTT
TRBV2	TRBJ2-5	.	TRBD1	CASSGALTGAGRTQYF	TGTGCCAGCAGTGGGGCCCTCACAGGGGCAGGACGGACCCAGTACTTC
TRBV15	TRBJ1-4	few	.	CARRPGTNEKLFFGSGRRKLFF	.
TRBV9	TRBJ2-1	.	TRBD2	CASSVDGTSGNEQFF	TGTGCCAGCAGCGTAGATGGGACTAGCGGTAATGAGCAGTTCTTC
TRBV20-1	TRBJ1-5	few	.	CSAQFGGAENQPQHF	TGCAGTGCCCAGTTCGGGGGGGCGGAGAATCAGCCCCAGCATTTT
TRBV15	TRBJ2-2	few	.	CATVLTANTGELFF	TGTGCCACGGTTTTAACCGCGAACACCGGGGAGCTGTTTTTT
TRBV6-5	TRBJ1-1	.	.	CASSYSWVRNTEAFF	TGTGCCAGCAGTTACTCGTGGGTAAGGAACACTGAAGCTTTCTTT
TRBV20-1	TRBJ2-3	few	.	CSASDSSTDTQYF	TGCAGTGCTAGCGACAGTAGCACAGATACGCAGTATTTT
TRBV29-1	TRBJ1-2	.	TRBD1	CSVPDRGLDYGYTF	TGCAGCGTCCCGGACAGGGGACTAGACTATGGCTACACCTTC
TRBV7-9	TRBJ1-1	.	.	CASSPPGFATEAFF	TGTGCCAGCAGCCCCCCAGGATTCGCCACTGAAGCTTTCTTT
TRBV9	TRBJ2-5	many	TRBD2	CASSVEASGIETQYF	TGTGCCAGCAGCGTAGAGGCTAGCGGGATAGAGACCCAGTACTTC
TRBV5-5	TRBJ1-1	.	.	CASSPPMNTEAFF	TGTGCCAGCAGCCCACCTATGAACACTGAAGCTTTCTTT
TRBV6-5	TRBJ1-1	few	.	CASSYPLTYGNTEAFF	TGTGCCAGCAGTTATCCGTTGACCTATGGGAACACTGAAGCTTTCTTT
TRBV5-5	TRBJ2-7	.	.	CASSRESGRSYEQYF	TGTGCCAGCAGCCGGGAGAGCGGGCGCTCCTACGAGCAGTACTTC